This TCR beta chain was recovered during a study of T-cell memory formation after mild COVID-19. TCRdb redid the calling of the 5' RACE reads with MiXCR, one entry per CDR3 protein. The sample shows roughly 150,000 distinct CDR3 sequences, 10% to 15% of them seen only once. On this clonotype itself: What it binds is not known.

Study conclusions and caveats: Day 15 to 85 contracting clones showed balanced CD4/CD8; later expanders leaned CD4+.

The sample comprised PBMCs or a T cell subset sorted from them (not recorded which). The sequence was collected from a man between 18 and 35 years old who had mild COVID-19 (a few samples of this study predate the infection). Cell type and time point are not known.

This chain's CDR3 is CASGAFGTVNTEAFF. The CDR3 DNA sequence: TGTGCCAGCGGAGCCTTCGGGACGGTGAACACTGAAGCTTTCTTT. The chain carries TRBV28 and TRBJ1-1, with a possible D match to TRBD1 (5 bases). Germline V gene lookup returns CDR1 MDHEN and CDR2 SYDVKM. Trimming took off 8 bases at V and 0 bases at J, with 16 bases between the two ends. This CDR3 spans 15 amino acids.